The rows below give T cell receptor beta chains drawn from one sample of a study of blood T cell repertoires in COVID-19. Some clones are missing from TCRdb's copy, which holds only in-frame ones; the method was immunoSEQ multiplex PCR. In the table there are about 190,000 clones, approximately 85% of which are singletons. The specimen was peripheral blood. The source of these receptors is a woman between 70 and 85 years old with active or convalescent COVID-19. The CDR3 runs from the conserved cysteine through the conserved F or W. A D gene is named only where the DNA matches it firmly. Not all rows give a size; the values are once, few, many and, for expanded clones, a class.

DNA: TGTGCCAGCAGTTCCGGGGTCCGAAAGACGAGGTACTTC
CDR3: CASSSGVRKTRYF
J: TRBJ2-4
V: TRBV28
size: -
D: -

DNA: TGTGCCAGCAGTATTGGACAGGGCGTTACTGAAGCTTTCTTT
CDR3: CASSIGQGVTEAFF
J: TRBJ1-1
V: TRBV6-2/TRBV6-3
size: -
D: TRBD1

DNA: TGTGCCAGCAGCGGGGGGGCAGGGGGCGCGAGGACCATTCAGTACTTC
CDR3: CASSGGAGGARTIQYF
J: TRBJ2-4
V: TRBV5-4
size: -
D: -

DNA: TGCGCCAGCAGCTTACAGGGTTCGGACTATGGCTACACCTTC
CDR3: CASSLQGSDYGYTF
J: TRBJ1-2
V: TRBV5-1
size: -
D: -

DNA: TGCGCCAGCAGTGAAGCACCGTCATATGGCTACACCTTC
CDR3: CASSEAPSYGYTF
J: TRBJ1-2
V: TRBV10-2
size: -
D: -

DNA: TGTGCCAGGTGCCCGGGACACATGAACCACGAGCAGTACTTC
CDR3: CARCPGHMNHEQYF
J: TRBJ2-7
V: TRBV19
size: -
D: -

DNA: TGTGCCAGCTCACGGGGACAGACTCCACAAGAGACCCAGTACTTC
CDR3: CASSRGQTPQETQYF
J: TRBJ2-5
V: TRBV18
size: -
D: TRBD1

DNA: TGTGCCAGCAGCGTTAGCGGGAGGCGGTCTGGGGCCAACGTCCTGACTTTC
CDR3: CASSVSGRRSGANVLTF
J: TRBJ2-6
V: TRBV9
size: -
D: TRBD2

DNA: TGTGCCAGCAGTTCTTACGGGAGGACCCTCCTTAGCACAGATACGCAGTATTTT
CDR3: CASSSYGRTLLSTDTQYF
J: TRBJ2-3
V: TRBV28
size: -
D: TRBD2

DNA: TGCGCCAGCAGCCGACAGTCCTCTGGGGCCAACGTCCTGACTTTC
CDR3: CASSRQSSGANVLTF
J: TRBJ2-6
V: TRBV5-1
size: once
D: -

DNA: TGTGCCAGTAGTTTTAGACAGGGGCGAGGCTACACCTTC
CDR3: CASSFRQGRGYTF
J: TRBJ1-2
V: TRBV19
size: -
D: TRBD1

DNA: TGCGCCAGCAGTCAATCAGCAGGGGATTTGAGTAATTCACCCCTCCACTTT
CDR3: CASSQSAGDLSNSPLHF
J: TRBJ1-6
V: TRBV23-1
size: -
D: -

DNA: TGCGCCAGCAGCCCGGAAGGCGGGAGGGGCCCCTACAATGAGCAGTTCTTC
CDR3: CASSPEGGRGPYNEQFF
J: TRBJ2-1
V: TRBV5-1
size: once
D: TRBD2

DNA: TGTGCCAGCAGCTTCGGCGGGAGCTACAATGAGCAGTTCTTC
CDR3: CASSFGGSYNEQFF
J: TRBJ2-1
V: TRBV11-2
size: once
D: TRBD2

DNA: TGCGCCAGCAGCTTCAAGAGGGATGAAGACTACACCTTC
CDR3: CASSFKRDEDYTF
J: TRBJ1-2
V: TRBV5-1
size: -
D: -